The subject of this entry is one T cell receptor beta chain. The antigen remains unidentified. Gene names are mouse gene names. The CDR3 is cut off 1 residue early in the read; its end comes from the germline J gene. Time point here: mouse harvest day 14 after allogeneic transplant. The graft held 10^6 splenic CD5+ T cells and 10^7 T-cell-depleted bone marrow cells. Mice had MHC-mismatched B6 into BALB/c GVHD, sampled day 7 or 14. This sample is drawn from a study of tissue T cells after allogeneic stem cell transplantation. CDR3 sequences, V/J genes, frequencies and template counts came from survey-depth TCRbeta sequencing. The method was immunoSEQ multiplex PCR; TCRdb's version includes in-frame clones alone and lacks a portion of them. Among under 9,000 clones, around 34% were seen once, and the ten largest hold roughly 3.5%. Whole-study results and caveats: Tissue-detected TCR repertoire was only partly captured by blood and spleen T cells.

CDR1 and CDR2 (germline): KGHPV, FQNQEV (reference sequence). The CDR3 runs to 13 residues. V shed 6 bases, J shed 4 bases, and the junction held 2 bases outside the gene matches. This sequence was found in a female BALB/c mouse given C57BL/6 T cells with graft-versus-host disease after an allogeneic hematopoietic cell transplant. Sequenced sample: skin. The genes are TRBV26 and TRBJ2-7; 11 bases line up with TRBD1. The DNA read from the CDR3 is TGTGCCAGCAGAGGGACAGGGGGGTATGAACAGTAC. Amino acid sequence: CASRGTGGYEQY. In full, the CDR3 is CASRGTGGYEQYF.